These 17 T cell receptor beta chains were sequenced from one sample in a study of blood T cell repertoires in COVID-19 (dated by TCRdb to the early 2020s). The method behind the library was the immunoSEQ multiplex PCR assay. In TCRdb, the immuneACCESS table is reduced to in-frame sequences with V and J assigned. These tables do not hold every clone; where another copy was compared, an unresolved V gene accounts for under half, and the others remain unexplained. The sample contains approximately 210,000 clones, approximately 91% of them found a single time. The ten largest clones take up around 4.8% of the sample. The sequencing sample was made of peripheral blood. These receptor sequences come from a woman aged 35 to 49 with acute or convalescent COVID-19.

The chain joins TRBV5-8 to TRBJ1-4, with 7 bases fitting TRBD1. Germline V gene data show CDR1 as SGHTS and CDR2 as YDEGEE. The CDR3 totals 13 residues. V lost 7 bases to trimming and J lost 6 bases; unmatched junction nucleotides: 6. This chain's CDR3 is CASVARGHEKLFF. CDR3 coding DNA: TGTGCCAGCGTAGCAAGGGGGCATGAAAAACTGTTTTTT.

CDR3 in DNA: TGTGCCAGCAGCTTGTATAGTAGGGGGCTGAACACTGAAGCTTTCTTT. Protein sequence: CASSLYSRGLNTEAFF. The J gene is TRBJ1-1, the V gene TRBV5-5; TRBD1 matches at 7 bases. Looked up from germline, CDR1 is SGHKS and CDR2 is YYEKEE (reference sequence). After removal of 1 base from V and 0 bases from J, the junction contained 6 bases not matched to a gene. CDR3 size: 16 residues.

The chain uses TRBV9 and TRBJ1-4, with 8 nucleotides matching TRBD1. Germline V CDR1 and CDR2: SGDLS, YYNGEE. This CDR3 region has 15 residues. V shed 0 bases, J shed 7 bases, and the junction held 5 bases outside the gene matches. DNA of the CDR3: TGTGCCAGCAGCGTAGCTCCAACAGGGGGTGAAAAACTGTTTTTT. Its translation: CASSVAPTGGEKLFF.

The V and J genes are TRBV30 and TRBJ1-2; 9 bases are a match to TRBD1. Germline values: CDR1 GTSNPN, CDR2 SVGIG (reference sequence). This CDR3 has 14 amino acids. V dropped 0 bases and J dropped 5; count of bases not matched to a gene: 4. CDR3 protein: CAWSVSGTGYGYTF. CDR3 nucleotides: TGTGCCTGGAGTGTATCCGGGACAGGGTATGGCTACACCTTC. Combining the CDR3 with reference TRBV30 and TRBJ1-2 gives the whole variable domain SQTIHQWPATLVQPVGSPLSLECTVEGTSNPNLYWYRQAAGRGLQLLFYSVGIGQISSEVPQNLSASRPQDRQFILSSKKLLLSDSGFYLCAWSVSGTGYGYTFGSGTRLTVV.

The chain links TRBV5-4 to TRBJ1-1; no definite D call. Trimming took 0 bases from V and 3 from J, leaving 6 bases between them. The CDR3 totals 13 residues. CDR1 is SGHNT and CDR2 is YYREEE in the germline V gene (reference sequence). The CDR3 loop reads CASSLERDTEAFF. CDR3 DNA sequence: TGTGCCAGCAGCTTGGAGAGGGACACTGAAGCTTTCTTT.

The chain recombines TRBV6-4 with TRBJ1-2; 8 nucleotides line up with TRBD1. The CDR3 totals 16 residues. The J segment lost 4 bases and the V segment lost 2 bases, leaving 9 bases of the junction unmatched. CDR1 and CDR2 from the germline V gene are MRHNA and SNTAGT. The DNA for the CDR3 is TGTGCCAGCAGTGACACACTCCAGGGGGCCTTCTATGGCTACACCTTC. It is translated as CASSDTLQGAFYGYTF.

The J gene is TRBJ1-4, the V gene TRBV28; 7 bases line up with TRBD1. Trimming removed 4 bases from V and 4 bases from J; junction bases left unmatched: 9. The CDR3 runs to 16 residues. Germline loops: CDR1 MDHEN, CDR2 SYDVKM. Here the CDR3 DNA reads TGTGCCAGCAGTTCTCGCCGGGACAGCCTTAATGAAAAACTGTTTTTT. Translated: CASSSRRDSLNEKLFF. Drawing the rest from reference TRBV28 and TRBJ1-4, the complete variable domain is DVKVTQSSRYLVKRTGEKVFLECVQDMDHENMFWYRQDPGLGLRLIYFSYDVKMKEKGDIPEGYSVSREKKERFSLILESASTNQTSMYLCASSSRRDSLNEKLFFGSGTQLSVL.

CDR3 nucleotide sequence: TGTGCCAGCAGTTACGCTTACGGCGGTCCTTCCACAGATACGCAGTATTTT. This sequence encodes CASSYAYGGPSTDTQYF. The chain uses TRBV6-2 or TRBV6-3 and TRBJ2-3; D gene ambiguous. CDR3 length equals 17 residues. Looked up from germline, CDR1 is MNHEY and CDR2 is SVGEGT. V lost 2 bases to trimming and J lost 2 bases, with 17 bases between them.

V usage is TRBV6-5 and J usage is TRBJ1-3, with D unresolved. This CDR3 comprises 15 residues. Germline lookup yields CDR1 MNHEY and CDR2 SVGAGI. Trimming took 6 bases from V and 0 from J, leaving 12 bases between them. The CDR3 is CASRMDWSSGNTIYF. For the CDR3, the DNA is TGTGCCAGCAGGATGGACTGGAGCTCTGGAAACACCATATATTTT.

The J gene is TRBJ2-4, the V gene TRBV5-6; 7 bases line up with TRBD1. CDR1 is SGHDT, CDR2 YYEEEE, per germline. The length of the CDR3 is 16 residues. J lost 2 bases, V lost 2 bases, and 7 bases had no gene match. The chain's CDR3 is CASSFLEGGSKNIQYF. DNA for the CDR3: TGTGCCAGCAGCTTTTTGGAAGGGGGCTCCAAAAACATTCAGTACTTC.

The CDR3 loop is CASSSKGQGMDSYEQYV. The CDR3 DNA reads as TGTGCCAGCAGCTCGAAGGGACAGGGAATGGACTCCTACGAGCAGTACGTC. The chain combines TRBV21-1 with TRBJ2-7; the table's TRBD1 call for D was not verified on the DNA. TRBV21-1 is tagged as a pseudogene. The CDR3 extends over 17 amino acids.

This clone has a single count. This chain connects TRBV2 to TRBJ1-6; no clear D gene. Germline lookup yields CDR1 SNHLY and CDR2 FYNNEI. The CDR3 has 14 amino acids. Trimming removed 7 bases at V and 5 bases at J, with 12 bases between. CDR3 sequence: CASNTHSDNSPLHF. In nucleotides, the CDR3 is TGTGCCAGCAATACCCACAGTGATAATTCACCCCTCCACTTT.

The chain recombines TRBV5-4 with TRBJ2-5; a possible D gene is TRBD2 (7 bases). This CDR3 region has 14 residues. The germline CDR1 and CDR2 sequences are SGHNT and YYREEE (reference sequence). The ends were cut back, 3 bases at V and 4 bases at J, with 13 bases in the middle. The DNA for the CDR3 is TGTGCCAGCAGCTGGGGGGGCATTGCAGAGACCCAGTACTTC. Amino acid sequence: CASSWGGIAETQYF.

The CDR3 sequence is CASSHVSYSRDNSNQPQHF. Written as DNA, the CDR3 is TGTGCCAGCAGTCATGTAAGCTACAGTCGGGATAACAGCAATCAGCCCCAGCATTTT. The V call is TRBV7-9, the J call TRBJ1-5; D unresolved. This CDR3 is built from 19 residues. Germline CDR1 SEHNR, CDR2 FQNEAQ (reference sequence). V lost 6 bases, J lost 1 base, and 25 bases lay in between.

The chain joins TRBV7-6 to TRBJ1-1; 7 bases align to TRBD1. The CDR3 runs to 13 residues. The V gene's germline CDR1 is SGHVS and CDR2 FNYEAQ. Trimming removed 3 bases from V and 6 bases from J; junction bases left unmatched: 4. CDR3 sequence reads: CASSLTGMAEAFF. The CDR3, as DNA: TGTGCCAGCAGCTTGACAGGGATGGCTGAAGCTTTCTTT. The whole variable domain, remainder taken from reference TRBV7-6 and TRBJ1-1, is GAGVSQSPRYKVTKRGQDVALRCDPISGHVSLYWYRQALGQGPEFLTYFNYEAQQDKSGLPNDRFSAERPEGSISTLTIQRTEQRDSAMYRCASSLTGMAEAFFGQGTRLTVV.

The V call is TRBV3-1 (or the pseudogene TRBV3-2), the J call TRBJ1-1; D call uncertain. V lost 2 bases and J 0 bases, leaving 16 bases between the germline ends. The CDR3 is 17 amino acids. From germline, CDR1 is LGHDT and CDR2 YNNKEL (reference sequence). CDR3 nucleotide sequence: TGTGCCAGCAGCCAAATCTCGGGGTCCCTATTGAACACTGAAGCTTTCTTT. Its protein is CASSQISGSLLNTEAFF.

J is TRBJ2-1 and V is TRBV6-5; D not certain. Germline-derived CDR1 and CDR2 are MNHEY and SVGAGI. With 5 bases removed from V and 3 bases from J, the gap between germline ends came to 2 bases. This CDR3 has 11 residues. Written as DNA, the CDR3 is TGTGCCAGCAGTCGCTACAATGAGCAGTTCTTC. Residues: CASSRYNEQFF.